The sequence of this T cell receptor (beta chain) was determined in a study of T cell changes during pregnancy in multiple sclerosis. Here immunoSEQ multiplex PCR was the method, and the copy in TCRdb shows in-frame clones only, minus some. This table has some 54,000 clones, 93% appearing once. The length of the CDR3 is 15 residues. CDR1 is SSHAT, CDR2 FNYEAQ, per germline (reference sequence). With respect to this clone: An end of the junction differs from the germline gene, which may be a read error.

This clonotype was sampled from a female donor with multiple sclerosis, enrolled in a pregnancy study. The chain has TRBV7-7 and TRBJ2-1; possible D gene TRBD1, 5 bases. Material: peripheral blood, obtained after pregnancy. CDR3 bases: TGTGCTAGCAGCTTCGACAGCGCCCCGTACAATGAGCAGTTCTTC. Residues: CASSFDSAPYNEQFF.